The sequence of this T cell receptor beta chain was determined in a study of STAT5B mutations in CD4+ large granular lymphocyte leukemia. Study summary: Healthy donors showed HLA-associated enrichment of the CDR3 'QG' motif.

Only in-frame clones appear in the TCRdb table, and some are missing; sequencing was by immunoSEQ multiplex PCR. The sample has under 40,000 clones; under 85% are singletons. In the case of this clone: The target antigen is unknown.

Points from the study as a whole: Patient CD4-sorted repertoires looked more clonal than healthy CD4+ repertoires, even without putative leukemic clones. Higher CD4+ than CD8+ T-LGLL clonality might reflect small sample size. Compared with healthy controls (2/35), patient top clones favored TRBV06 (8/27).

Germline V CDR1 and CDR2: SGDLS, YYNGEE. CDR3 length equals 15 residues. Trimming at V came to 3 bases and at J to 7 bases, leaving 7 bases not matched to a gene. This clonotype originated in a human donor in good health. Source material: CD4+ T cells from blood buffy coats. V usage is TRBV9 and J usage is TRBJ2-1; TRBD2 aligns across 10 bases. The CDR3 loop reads CASSGTGTSVNEQFF. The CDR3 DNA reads TGTGCCAGCAGCGGGACCGGGACTAGCGTTAATGAGCAGTTCTTC.